The following is a T cell receptor (beta chain) sequence with its context. Its antigen is as yet unknown. Germline lookup yields CDR1 LGHNA and CDR2 YNFKEQ. With V trimmed by 3 bases and J by 2 bases, 9 bases remained unmatched. The CDR3 runs 17 residues. TCRdb fed the multiplex PCR reads into MiXCR, producing one record per CDR3 protein. In the table there are fewer than 200,000 distinct CDR3 sequences, 30% to 35% of which are singletons. Breast cancer patients provided tissue from their axillary draining lymph nodes. This entry belongs to a study of breast tumors, draining lymph nodes, adjacent tissues. The study, taken as a whole, reports: The data were judged consistent with most tumor T cells coming from lymph node and expanding in tumor.

Sequencing input: axillary lymph node tissue. This rearrangement joins TRBV4-2 to TRBJ2-3; 9 nucleotides match TRBD2. The sequence was collected from a female donor with breast cancer. Some clones in this sample may be carry-over from other donors' samples. As DNA, the CDR3 is TGTGCCAGCAGCCACGCGAAGCTAGCGGGGAACACAGATACGCAGTATTTT. Protein: CASSHAKLAGNTDTQYF.